This T cell receptor beta chain was retrieved from a study of blood T cell repertoires in COVID-19. The overall study: Nucleic acid was either cDNA or gDNA, and it came from T cells, B-cell-depleted T cells, or PBMCs.

Methods used by the authors: Researchers report that nucleated cell counts were estimated from reference gene primer amplification. TCRdb keeps only in-frame clones here, not all; method: immunoSEQ multiplex PCR. D and trimming come from the DNA, and the V and J calls and clone size come from that table. The table includes tens of thousands of clones, 82% detected once. The CDR3 is 14 residues long. V lost 6 bases and J lost 5, with 17 bases in between. Germline assignment: CDR1 SGHDT and CDR2 YYEEEE. Sequenced sample: peripheral blood. This receptor was identified in an older woman with acute or convalescent COVID-19. The chain combines TRBV5-6 with TRBJ1-2; maybe TRBD1 (5 bases). The CDR3 region is CASTSGEGGYGYTF. The CDR3 DNA reads TGTGCCAGCACCTCGGGGGAGGGAGGATATGGCTACACCTTC.